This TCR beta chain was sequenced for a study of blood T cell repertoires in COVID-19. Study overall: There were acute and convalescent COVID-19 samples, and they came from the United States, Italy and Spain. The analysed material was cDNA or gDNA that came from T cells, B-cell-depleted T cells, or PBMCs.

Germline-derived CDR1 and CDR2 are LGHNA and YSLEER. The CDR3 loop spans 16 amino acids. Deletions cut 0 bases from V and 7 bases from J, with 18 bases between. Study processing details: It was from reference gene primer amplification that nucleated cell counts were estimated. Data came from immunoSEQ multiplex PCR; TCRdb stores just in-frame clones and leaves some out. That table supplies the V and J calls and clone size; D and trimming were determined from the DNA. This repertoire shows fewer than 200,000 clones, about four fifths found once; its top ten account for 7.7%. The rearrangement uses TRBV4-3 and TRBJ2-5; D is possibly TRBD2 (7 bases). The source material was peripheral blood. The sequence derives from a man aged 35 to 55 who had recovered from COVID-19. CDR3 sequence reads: CASSQEVRGRGGTQYF. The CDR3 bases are TGCGCCAGCAGCCAAGAAGTGAGGGGGAGGGGAGGGACCCAGTACTTC.